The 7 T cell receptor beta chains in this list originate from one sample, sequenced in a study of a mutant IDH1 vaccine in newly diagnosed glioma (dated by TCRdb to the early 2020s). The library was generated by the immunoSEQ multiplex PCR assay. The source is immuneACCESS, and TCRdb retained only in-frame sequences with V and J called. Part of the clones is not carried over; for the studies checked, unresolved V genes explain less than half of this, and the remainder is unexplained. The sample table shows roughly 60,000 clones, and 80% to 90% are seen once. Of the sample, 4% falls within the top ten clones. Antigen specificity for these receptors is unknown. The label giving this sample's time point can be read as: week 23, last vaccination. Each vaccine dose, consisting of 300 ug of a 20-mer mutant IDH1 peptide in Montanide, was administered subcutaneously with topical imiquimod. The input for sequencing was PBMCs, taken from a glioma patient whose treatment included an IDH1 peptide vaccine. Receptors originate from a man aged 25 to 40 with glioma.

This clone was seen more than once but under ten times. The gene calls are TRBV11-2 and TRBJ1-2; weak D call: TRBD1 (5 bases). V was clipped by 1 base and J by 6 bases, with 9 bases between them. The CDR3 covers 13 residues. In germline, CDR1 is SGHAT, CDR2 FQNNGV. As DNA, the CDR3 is TGTGCCAGCAGCTTAGGCAGGGTCAATGGCTACACCTTC. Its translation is CASSLGRVNGYTF.

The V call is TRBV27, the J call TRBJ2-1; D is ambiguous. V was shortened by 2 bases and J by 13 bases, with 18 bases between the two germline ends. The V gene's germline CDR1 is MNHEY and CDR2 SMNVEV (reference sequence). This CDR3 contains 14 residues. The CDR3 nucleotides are TGTGCCAGCAGTTTAAGCCCGAGGAGTTTGCGCCAGTTCTTC. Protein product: CASSLSPRSLRQFF.

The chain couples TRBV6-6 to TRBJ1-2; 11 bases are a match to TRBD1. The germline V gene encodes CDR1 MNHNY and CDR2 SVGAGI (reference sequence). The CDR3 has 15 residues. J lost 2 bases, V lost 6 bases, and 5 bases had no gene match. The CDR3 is CASSPGQGENYGYTF. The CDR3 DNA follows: TGTGCCAGCAGCCCGGGACAGGGGGAGAACTATGGCTACACCTTC.

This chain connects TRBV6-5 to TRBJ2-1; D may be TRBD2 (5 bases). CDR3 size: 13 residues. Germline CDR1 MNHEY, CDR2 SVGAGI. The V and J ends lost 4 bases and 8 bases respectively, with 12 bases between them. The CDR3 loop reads CASSWGTRDEQFF. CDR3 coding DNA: TGTGCCAGCAGTTGGGGAACGCGGGATGAGCAGTTCTTC.

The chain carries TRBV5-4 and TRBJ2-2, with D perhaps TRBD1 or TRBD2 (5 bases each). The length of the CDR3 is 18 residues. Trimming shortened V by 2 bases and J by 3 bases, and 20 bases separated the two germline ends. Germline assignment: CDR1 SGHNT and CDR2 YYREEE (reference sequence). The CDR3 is CASSLVWDGGKDTGELFF. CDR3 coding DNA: TGTGCCAGCAGCTTAGTATGGGACGGCGGAAAGGACACCGGGGAGCTGTTTTTT.

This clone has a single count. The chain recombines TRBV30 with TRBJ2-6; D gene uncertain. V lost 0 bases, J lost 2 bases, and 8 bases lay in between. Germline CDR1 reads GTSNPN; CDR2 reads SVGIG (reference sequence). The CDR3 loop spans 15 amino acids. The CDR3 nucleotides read TGTGCCTGGAGTGTAAAGGGAACTGGGGCCAACGTCCTGACTTTC. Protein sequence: CAWSVKGTGANVLTF.

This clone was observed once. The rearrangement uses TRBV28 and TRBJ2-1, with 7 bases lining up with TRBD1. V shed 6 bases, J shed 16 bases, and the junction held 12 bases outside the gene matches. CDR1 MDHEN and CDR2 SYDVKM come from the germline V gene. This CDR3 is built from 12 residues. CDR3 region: CASRRPGQPTFF. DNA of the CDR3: TGTGCCAGCAGACGCCCGGGACAGCCAACTTTCTTC. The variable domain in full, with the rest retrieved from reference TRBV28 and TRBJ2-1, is DVKVTQSSRYLVKRTGEKVFLECVQDMDHENMFWYRQDPGLGLRLIYFSYDVKMKEKGDIPEGYSVSREKKERFSLILESASTNQTSMYLCASRRPGQPTFFGPGTRLTVL.